One sample yielded the 18 T cell receptor beta chains listed below, sequenced in a study of PD-1 blockade in classical Hodgkin lymphoma. Only in-frame clones appear in the TCRdb table, and some are missing; sequencing was by immunoSEQ multiplex PCR. This sample has 25,000 to 35,000 clones; approximately 90% occur once, and the top ten carry roughly 0.47%. Time point here: cycle 4 day 1 (C4D1), after 5 to 7 weeks of nivolumab. The patients all showed relapse after autologous stem cell transplantation, while their brentuximab vedotin exposure varied. Negative selection with magnetic separation was used to purify CD4+ T cells from thawed PBMCs. The specimen was CD4+ T cells from blood, collected before the fourth cycle of nivolumab. Receptor source: a human donor with classical Hodgkin lymphoma.

The table lists this clone with a count of one. The rearrangement links TRBV7-2 to TRBJ1-2, with a possible D match to TRBD1 (5 bases). Per germline, CDR1 SGHTA and CDR2 FQGNSA. V lost 5 bases and J lost 6, with 25 bases in between. The CDR3 totals 17 residues. CDR3 DNA sequence: TGTGCCAGCAGCCTCGATGGAATTGGGGCCACCTCCAATGGCTACACCTTC. Amino acids: CASSLDGIGATSNGYTF.

The rearrangement links TRBV30 to TRBJ1-1, with no clear D. The CDR3 runs to 12 residues. Germline assignment: CDR1 GTSNPN and CDR2 SVGIG (reference sequence). V lost 0 bases and J 9 bases, leaving 11 bases between the germline ends. DNA of the CDR3: TGTGCCTGGAGTGTACTCGGGATACAAGCTTTCTTT. Protein: CAWSVLGIQAFF.

V and J are TRBV5-4 and TRBJ2-1; D possibly corresponds to TRBD1 (5 bases). The germline V gene encodes CDR1 SGHNT and CDR2 YYREEE (reference sequence). This CDR3 has 15 residues. The ends were cut back, 1 base at V and 1 base at J, with 9 bases in the middle. The CDR3 spells CASSLWGQSYNEQFF. DNA for the CDR3: TGTGCCAGCAGCTTGTGGGGCCAGTCCTACAATGAGCAGTTCTTC.

CDR3 protein: CASSYEGVPQTQYF. The CDR3 DNA reads as TGTGCCAGCAGTTACGAAGGGGTTCCGCAGACCCAGTACTTC. The chain uses TRBV6-5 and TRBJ2-5, with D possibly matching TRBD1 (5 bases). V lost 2 bases and J 6 bases, leaving 13 bases between the germline ends. Germline CDR1 is MNHEY and CDR2 is SVGAGI. CDR3 length equals 14 residues.

The chain employs TRBV5-4 and TRBJ1-1; D call uncertain. The CDR3 is 13 amino acids. Germline-derived CDR1 and CDR2 are SGHNT and YYREEE (reference sequence). Trimming removed 1 base from V and 4 bases from J, with 8 bases in between. The CDR3 here is CASSLYWSTEAFF. The CDR3 nucleotides read TGTGCCAGCAGCTTGTATTGGTCCACTGAAGCTTTCTTT. Full variable domain (remainder filled in from reference TRBV5-4 and TRBJ1-1): ETGVTQSPTHLIKTRGQQVTLRCSSQSGHNTVSWYQQALGQGPQFIFQYYREEENGRGNFPPRFSGLQFPNYSSELNVNALELDDSALYLCASSLYWSTEAFFGQGTRLTVV.

The chain joins TRBV5-5 to TRBJ1-2; 9 nucleotides match TRBD1. J was trimmed by 5 bases and V by 4 bases; bases with no gene match: 9. There are 15 residues in the CDR3. Germline-derived CDR1 and CDR2 are SGHKS and YYEKEE (reference sequence). The CDR3: CASSEPQGAPYGYTF. The CDR3 coding sequence is TGTGCCAGCAGCGAACCACAGGGGGCCCCATATGGCTACACCTTC. Combining the CDR3 with reference TRBV5-5 and TRBJ1-2 gives the whole variable domain DAGVTQSPTHLIKTRGQQVTLRCSPISGHKSVSWYQQVLGQGPQFIFQYYEKEERGRGNFPDRFSARQFPNYSSELNVNALLLGDSALYLCASSEPQGAPYGYTFGSGTRLTVV.

The chain has TRBV10-3 and TRBJ2-7; D unresolved. V was clipped by 0 bases and J by 7 bases, with 10 bases between them. The CDR3 length is 13 residues. From germline, CDR1 is ENHRY and CDR2 SYGVKD. The CDR3 nucleotides are TGTGCCATCAGTGAGTCGAAGGTGGAAGAGCAGTACTTC. It is translated as CAISESKVEEQYF.

The chain recombines TRBV7-7 with TRBJ2-1, with D perhaps being TRBD1 or TRBD2 (5 bases each). The ends were cut back, 5 bases at V and 0 bases at J, with 14 bases in the middle. The CDR3 is 16 residues long. The germline V gene encodes CDR1 SSHAT and CDR2 FNYEAQ (reference sequence). The CDR3 DNA is TGTGCCAGCAGCCCCCGGGACGCTAGCTCCTACAATGAGCAGTTCTTC. Protein sequence: CASSPRDASSYNEQFF.

The chain employs TRBV5-4 and TRBJ2-2; the match to TRBD2 covers 14 bases. The CDR3 totals 16 residues. V lost 3 bases, J lost 7 bases, and 5 bases stayed unmatched. The germline V gene encodes CDR1 SGHNT and CDR2 YYREEE (reference sequence). This CDR3 reads CASSSRLAGGVGELFF. CDR3 in DNA: TGTGCCAGCAGCTCCCGACTAGCGGGAGGGGTCGGGGAGCTGTTTTTT.

The sample holds one count of this clone. The V and J genes are TRBV18 and TRBJ2-7; 9 positions agree with TRBD1. CDR1 KGHSH and CDR2 LQKENI come from the germline V gene. The V gene end was trimmed by 3 bases and the J gene end by 3 bases; junction bases not matched to a gene: 9. The length of the CDR3 is 16 residues. Written as DNA, the CDR3 is TGTGCCAGCTCACCCCGACAGGGGGTTACCCTCTACGAGCAGTACTTC. The encoded protein is CASSPRQGVTLYEQYF. The whole variable domain, filled in from reference TRBV18 and TRBJ2-7, reads NAGVMQNPRHLVRRRGQEARLRCSPMKGHSHVYWYRQLPEEGLKFMVYLQKENIIDESGMPKERFSAEFPKEGPSILRIQQVVRGDSAAYFCASSPRQGVTLYEQYFGPGTRLTVT.

The chain employs TRBV6-5 and TRBJ2-7; a weak D match, TRBD1 (6 bases). Germline V lookup: CDR1 MNHEY, CDR2 SVGAGI. Trimming pared 2 bases from V and 2 bases from J, leaving 13 bases between. The CDR3 has 15 amino acids. In DNA form, the CDR3 reads TGTGCCAGCAGTTACACACCGACAGGCACCTACGAGCAGTACTTC. It translates to CASSYTPTGTYEQYF.

The chain links TRBV2 to TRBJ2-2; D possibly corresponds to TRBD2 (5 bases). The ends were cut back, 5 bases at V and 0 bases at J, with 10 bases in the middle. CDR1 and CDR2 (germline): SNHLY, FYNNEI. The CDR3 is 15 amino acids. This CDR3 is CASSRGEANTGELFF. CDR3 DNA: TGTGCCAGCAGTCGGGGAGAAGCGAACACCGGGGAGCTGTTTTTT.

The V call is TRBV7-9, the J call TRBJ2-2; D might be TRBD1 (5 bases). Trimming left V 0 bases short and J 6 bases short, with 11 bases between. The CDR3 runs to 15 residues. Looked up from germline, CDR1 is SEHNR and CDR2 is FQNEAQ (reference sequence). The CDR3 region has the DNA TGTGCCAGCAGCTTAGCTGGGGCTGGGTCCGGGGAGCTGTTTTTT. Amino acids: CASSLAGAGSGELFF.

The CDR3: CAISDGQVTYEQYF. The CDR3 coding sequence is TGTGCCATCAGCGACGGACAGGTCACCTACGAGCAGTACTTC. V and J are TRBV10-3 and TRBJ2-7, with 7 bases matching TRBD1. V lost 6 bases, J lost 2 bases, and 7 bases stayed unmatched. CDR1 is ENHRY and CDR2 is SYGVKD in the germline V gene. This CDR3 is 14 amino acids long.

This clone was observed a handful of times. The chain carries TRBV18 and TRBJ1-5; a weak D match, TRBD1 (5 bases). Trimming cost V 5 bases and J 4 bases, with 18 bases left between them. Per the germline V gene, CDR1 is KGHSH and CDR2 is LQKENI. This CDR3 has 16 residues. CDR3 in DNA: TGTGCCAGCTCATTCGGAGGGACCAGCCTGAATCAGCCCCAGCATTTT. This encodes CASSFGGTSLNQPQHF.

J is TRBJ2-3 and V is TRBV5-4; TRBD1 agrees at 7 bases. Per the germline V gene, CDR1 is SGHNT and CDR2 is YYREEE (reference sequence). The CDR3 runs 14 residues. With 5 bases clipped from V and 5 bases from J, the junction kept 8 bases outside the gene matches. CDR3 loop: CASRTQGVRDTQYF. Here the CDR3 DNA reads TGTGCCAGCAGGACTCAGGGGGTGAGAGATACGCAGTATTTT.

V usage is TRBV5-1 and J usage is TRBJ2-7, with no clear D. CDR1 is SGHRS, CDR2 YFSETQ, per germline. With 0 bases removed from V and 0 bases from J, the gap between germline ends came to 7 bases. This CDR3 contains 14 residues. Written as DNA, the CDR3 is TGCGCCAGCAGCTTGGGTCAGGACTCCTACGAGCAGTACTTC. Translated: CASSLGQDSYEQYF.

V and J are TRBV27 and TRBJ2-1; 9 nucleotides agree with TRBD2. The CDR3 runs to 15 residues. CDR1 is MNHEY, CDR2 SMNVEV, per germline (reference sequence). V shed 2 bases, J shed 4 bases, and the junction held 3 bases outside the gene matches. The CDR3, as DNA: TGTGCCAGCAGTTTACTAGCGGGGATTTACAATGAGCAGTTCTTC. Translated, it gives CASSLLAGIYNEQFF.